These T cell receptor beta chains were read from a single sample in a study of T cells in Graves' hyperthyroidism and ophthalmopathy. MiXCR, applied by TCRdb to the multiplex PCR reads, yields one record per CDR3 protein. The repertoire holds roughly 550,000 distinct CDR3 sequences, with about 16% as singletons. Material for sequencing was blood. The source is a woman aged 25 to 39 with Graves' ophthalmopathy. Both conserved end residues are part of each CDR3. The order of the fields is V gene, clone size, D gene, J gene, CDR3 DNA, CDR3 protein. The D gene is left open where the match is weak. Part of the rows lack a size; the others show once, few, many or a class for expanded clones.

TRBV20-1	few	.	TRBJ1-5	TGCAGTGCGGAACCCTGGACGGCTGGCAATCAGCCCCAGCATTTT	CSAEPWTAGNQPQHF
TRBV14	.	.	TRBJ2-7	TGTGCCAGCAGCCAAGTAAATAGGGTCTGGGAGCAGTACTTC	CASSQVNRVWEQYF
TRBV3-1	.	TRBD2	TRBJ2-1	TGTGCCAGCAGCCGACCGGGACTAGCGTTGGCCAATGAGCAGTTCTTC	CASSRPGLALANEQFF
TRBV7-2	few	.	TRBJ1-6	TGTGCCAGCAGCTCTACAGTCACGGGGGGATCACCCCTCCACTTT	CASSSTVTGGSPLHF
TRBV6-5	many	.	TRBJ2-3	TGTGCCAGCAGTTACTCGATAGGATTGGATACGCAGTATTTT	CASSYSIGLDTQYF
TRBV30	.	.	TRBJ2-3	TGTGCCTGGGGAGCCCTGAGTCCGGGACATGAGGCAGATACGCAGTATTTT	CAWGALSPGHEADTQYF
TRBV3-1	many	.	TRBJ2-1	TGTGCCAGCAGCCAGGAAGGGTCTAGCGAGCAGTTCTTC	CASSQEGSSEQFF
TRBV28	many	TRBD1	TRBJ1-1	TGTGCCAGCAGTTTCTTACAAGTGACAGGGACCACTGAAGCTTTCTTT	CASSFLQVTGTTEAFF
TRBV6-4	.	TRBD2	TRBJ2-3	TGTGCCAGCAGTGGCGACGGGACTAGCGGGACAGATACGCAGTATTTT	CASSGDGTSGTDTQYF
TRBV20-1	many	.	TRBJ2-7	TGCAGTGCTAGTCAGACCGCGTATCGCTACGAGCAGTACTTC	CSASQTAYRYEQYF
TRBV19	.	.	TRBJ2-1	TGTGCCAGTAGTATGCGATTTGGCGATGAGCAGTTCTTC	CASSMRFGDEQFF
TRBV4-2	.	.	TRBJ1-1	TGTGCCAGCAGCCAAGTGAGGCAGGAGGGCACTGAAGCTTTCTTT	CASSQVRQEGTEAFF
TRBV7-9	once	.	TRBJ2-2	TGTGCCAGCAGCAGGGCCCTAACCCGCACCGGGGAGCTGTTTTTT	CASSRALTRTGELFF
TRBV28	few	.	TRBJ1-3	TGTGCCAGCAGTCCGGGAGGATACTCTGGAAACACCATATATTTT	CASSPGGYSGNTIYF
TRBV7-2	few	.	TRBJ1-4	TGTGCCAGCAGCTCTACCGGGACATCGTGGGGGAAACTGTTTTTT	CASSSTGTSWGKLFF
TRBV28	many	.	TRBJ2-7	TGTGCCAGCAGTTTAGCGGCTATTCCCTACGAGCAGTACTTC	CASSLAAIPYEQYF
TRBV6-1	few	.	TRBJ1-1	TGTGCCAGCAGTATCGGCGGGAAGACTGAAGCTTTCTTT	CASSIGGKTEAFF
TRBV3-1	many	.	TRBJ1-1	TGTGCCAGCAGCCCGGGGTCTCGGACTGAAGCTTTCTTT	CASSPGSRTEAFF
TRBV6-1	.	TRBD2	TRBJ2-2	TGTGCCAGCACCCATCCGGGGAGGGACACCGGGGAGCTGTTTTTT	CASTHPGRDTGELFF
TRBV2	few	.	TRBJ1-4	TGTGCCAGCGGCCGAACAACTAATGAAAAACTGTTTTTT	CASGRTTNEKLFF
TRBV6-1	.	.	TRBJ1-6	TGTGCCAGCAGTGAAGGTCCCCGGGATAATTCACCCCTCCACTTT	CASSEGPRDNSPLHF
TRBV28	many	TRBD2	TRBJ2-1	TGTGCCAGCAGCCTTCTAGCGGGTGTCGACAATGAGCAGTTCTTC	CASSLLAGVDNEQFF
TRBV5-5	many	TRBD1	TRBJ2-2	TGTGCCAGCAGCTTAACGACAGGGGTGTGGGAGCTGTTTTTT	CASSLTTGVWELFF
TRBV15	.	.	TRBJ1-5	TGTGCCACCAGCAGAGATCATCAGCCCCAGCATTTT	CATSRDHQPQHF
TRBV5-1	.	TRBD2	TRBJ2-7	TGTGCCAGCAGCGAGCGGACTAGGGCCTCCTACGAGCAGTACTTC	CASSERTRASYEQYF
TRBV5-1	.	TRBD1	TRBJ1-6	TGCGCCAGCAGCTCGGGACAGGGACGATCACCCCTCCACTTT	CASSSGQGRSPLHF